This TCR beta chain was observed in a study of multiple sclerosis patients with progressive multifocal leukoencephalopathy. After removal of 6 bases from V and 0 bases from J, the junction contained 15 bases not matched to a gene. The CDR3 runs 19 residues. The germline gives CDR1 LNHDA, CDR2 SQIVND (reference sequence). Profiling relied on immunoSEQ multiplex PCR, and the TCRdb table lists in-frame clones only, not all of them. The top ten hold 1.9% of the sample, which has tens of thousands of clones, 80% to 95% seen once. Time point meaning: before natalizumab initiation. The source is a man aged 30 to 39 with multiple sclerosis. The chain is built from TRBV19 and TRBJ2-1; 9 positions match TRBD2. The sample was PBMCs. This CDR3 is CASRPSGLAPYSSYNEQFF. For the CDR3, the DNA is TGTGCCAGTAGGCCTAGCGGACTAGCGCCTTATAGCTCCTACAATGAGCAGTTCTTC.